These T cell receptor beta chains were read from a single sample in a study of blood T cells in healthy people across ages. TCRdb ran MiXCR on the 5' RACE reads and lists one entry per CDR3 protein. Found here are around 1.7 million distinct CDR3 sequences, 25% to 30% of them singletons; the top ten hold about 7.7%. The specimen sequenced was blood. Every receptor here comes from a woman aged 25-40 years in good health. Each CDR3 is given with its conserved first and last residue. Expanded clones are given a class, and other clones once, few, many or no size at all.

V,size,J,CDR3
TRBV29-1,.,TRBJ2-3,CSVEGGPLSTDTQYF
TRBV5-1,few,TRBJ2-3,CASSLGIAGSTDTQYF
TRBV3-1,few,TRBJ2-2,CASSLRRGRFTGELFF
TRBV5-6,few,TRBJ1-4,CASSLFPNEKLFF
TRBV7-8,few,TRBJ2-5,CASSLSVNQQETQYF
TRBV15,few,TRBJ1-4,CATSRDREGVNEKLFF
TRBV15,few,TRBJ1-5,CATSSGQGAQSQPQHF
TRBV20-1,few,TRBJ2-1,CSARAIRDFYNGQFF
TRBV4-3,few,TRBJ1-6,CASSQDRATPLHF
TRBV20-1,.,TRBJ2-5,CSARAVAGGLETQYF
TRBV15,few,TRBJ2-1,CATSKLTGSVEQFF
TRBV5-6,few,TRBJ1-6,CATNAWTGTAFSSYNSPLHF
TRBV6-6,.,TRBJ2-7,CASSADRDFNSYEQYF
TRBV11-2,.,TRBJ2-4,CASSLKGMPKNIQYF
TRBV20-1,.,.,CSAGRLLAGVKHDEQFF
TRBV10-3,few,TRBJ2-5,CAISESGRIQETQYF
TRBV12-3/TRBV12-4,.,TRBJ2-5,CASNSPGLPATQYF
TRBV12-3/TRBV12-4,.,TRBJ2-3,CASRLEGAVSSDTQYF
TRBV7-2,.,TRBJ2-7,CASSLTRTSASYEQYF
TRBV24-1,.,TRBJ2-1,CATSTTGGYNEQFF
TRBV4-2,few,TRBJ2-2,CASSQTWGNTGELFF
TRBV5-5,.,TRBJ1-2,CASSLRQKVSWGYTF
TRBV6-5,many,TRBJ1-2,CASSRDRAYSYTF
TRBV6-5,few,TRBJ1-1,CASSRDRARTEAFF
TRBV20-1,.,TRBJ1-1,CSARGRANTEAFF
TRBV20-1,.,TRBJ2-1,CSAKHLAEQFF
TRBV6-6,many,TRBJ2-4,CASSYPDVNIQYF
TRBV2,few,TRBJ1-2,CATTQGYYGYTF
TRBV12-3/TRBV12-4,.,TRBJ1-6,CASSGPGGNSPLHF
TRBV5-1,many,TRBJ2-1,CASSLDREQFF
TRBV28,once,TRBJ1-1,CASSPRTGGFAEAFF
TRBV24-1,few,TRBJ2-5,CANSDPPKETQYF
TRBV3-1,few,TRBJ2-7,CASSQESQGIIPYEQYF
TRBV20-1,few,TRBJ2-3,CSASDTSTDTQYF
TRBV6-5,.,TRBJ1-5,CVSSRTVYQPQHF
TRBV20-1,many,TRBJ2-3,CSAREQNTDTQYF
TRBV5-1,.,TRBJ2-1,CASSLDPADSYNEQFF
TRBV4-3,.,TRBJ2-3,CASSQDFSDTQYF
TRBV20-1,.,.,CSASPPAGATYEQYF
TRBV12-3/TRBV12-4,.,TRBJ2-3,CASSRQASGRTDTQYF
TRBV20-1,.,TRBJ2-7,CSAGPSSSYEQYF
TRBV25-1,.,TRBJ2-5,CASSGREDQETQYF
TRBV5-6,.,TRBJ2-1,CASSGIRRGNEQFF